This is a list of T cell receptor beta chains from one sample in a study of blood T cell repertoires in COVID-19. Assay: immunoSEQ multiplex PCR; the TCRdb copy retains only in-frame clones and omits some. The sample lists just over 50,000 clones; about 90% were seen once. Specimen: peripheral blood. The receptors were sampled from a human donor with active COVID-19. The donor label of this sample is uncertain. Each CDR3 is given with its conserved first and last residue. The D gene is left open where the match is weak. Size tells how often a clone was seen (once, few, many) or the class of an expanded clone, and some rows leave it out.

cdr3_aa: CASSPEWDRGGTEAFF
cdr3_nt: TGTGCCAGCAGCCCCGAGTGGGACAGGGGGGGCACTGAAGCTTTCTTT
v_call: TRBV7-9
j_call: TRBJ1-1
clone_size: .
d_call: TRBD1

cdr3_aa: CASQRGGRRTGELFF
cdr3_nt: TGTGCCAGCCAGCGGGGGGGCCGTCGTACCGGGGAGCTGTTTTTT
v_call: TRBV2
j_call: TRBJ2-2
clone_size: once
d_call: TRBD2

cdr3_aa: CASTGGTEAFF
cdr3_nt: TGTGCCAGCACAGGGGGCACTGAAGCTTTCTTT
v_call: TRBV12-3/TRBV12-4
j_call: TRBJ1-1
clone_size: .
d_call: TRBD1

cdr3_aa: CASSFKGGGEETQYF
cdr3_nt: TGCGCCAGCAGCTTCAAAGGGGGGGGCGAAGAGACCCAGTACTTC
v_call: TRBV5-1
j_call: TRBJ2-5
clone_size: .
d_call: .

cdr3_aa: CASNERGLGQVFGGINQPQHF
cdr3_nt: TGTGCCAGCAACGAGCGCGGACTGGGCCAGGTTTTCGGGGGAATCAATCAGCCCCAGCATTTT
v_call: TRBV19
j_call: TRBJ1-5
clone_size: .
d_call: .

cdr3_aa: CASSFLPTGLSGNTIYF
cdr3_nt: TGTGCCAGCAGCTTCCTCCCTACAGGTCTCTCTGGAAACACCATATATTTT
v_call: TRBV7-8
j_call: TRBJ1-3
clone_size: .
d_call: .

cdr3_aa: CASSADRTTNEKLFF
cdr3_nt: TGTGCCAGCAGCGCCGACAGGACAACTAATGAAAAACTGTTTTTT
v_call: TRBV7-2
j_call: TRBJ1-4
clone_size: .
d_call: .

cdr3_aa: CASGFPGLAISGANVLTF
cdr3_nt: TGTGCCAGCGGATTCCCCGGACTAGCGATATCTGGGGCCAACGTCCTGACTTTC
v_call: TRBV5-4
j_call: TRBJ2-6
clone_size: .
d_call: TRBD2

cdr3_aa: CASSLTLPEAFF
cdr3_nt: TGTGCCAGCAGCTTAACACTACCGGAAGCTTTCTTT
v_call: TRBV7-2
j_call: TRBJ1-1
clone_size: .
d_call: .

cdr3_aa: CASSLAAGGQPQHF
cdr3_nt: TGTGCCAGCAGTTTAGCGGCAGGGGGTCAGCCCCAGCATTTT
v_call: TRBV28
j_call: TRBJ1-5
clone_size: .
d_call: TRBD1

cdr3_aa: CASSLDWYFENTEAFF
cdr3_nt: TGTGCCAGCAGCTTAGACTGGTATTTCGAAAACACTGAAGCTTTCTTT
v_call: TRBV7-8
j_call: TRBJ1-1
clone_size: .
d_call: .

cdr3_aa: CASSLARGRQETQYF
cdr3_nt: TGCGCCAGCAGCTTGGCTCGGGGGAGGCAAGAGACCCAGTACTTC
v_call: TRBV5-1
j_call: TRBJ2-5
clone_size: .
d_call: .

cdr3_aa: CASSQPRTGGRTEAFF
cdr3_nt: TGTGCCAGCAGCCAACCTAGGACAGGGGGAAGGACTGAAGCTTTCTTT
v_call: TRBV3-1/TRBV3-2
j_call: TRBJ1-1
clone_size: few
d_call: TRBD1

cdr3_aa: CASSLRDRSHSGANVLTF
cdr3_nt: TGTGCCAGCAGTTTACGGGACAGATCACACTCTGGGGCCAACGTCCTGACTTTC
v_call: TRBV27
j_call: TRBJ2-6
clone_size: .
d_call: TRBD1

cdr3_aa: CASSPQALTVNEQFF
cdr3_nt: TGTGCCAGCAGCCCGCAGGCGTTGACGGTCAATGAGCAGTTCTTC
v_call: TRBV7-2
j_call: TRBJ2-1
clone_size: .
d_call: .

cdr3_aa: CASSSTSGVGETQYF
cdr3_nt: TGTGCCAGCAGCTCGACTAGCGGGGTGGGGGAGACCCAGTACTTC
v_call: TRBV5-4
j_call: TRBJ2-5
clone_size: .
d_call: TRBD2

cdr3_aa: CASSLRGRGYTF
cdr3_nt: TGTGCCAGCAGTCTCAGGGGTAGGGGCTACACCTTC
v_call: TRBV3-1/TRBV3-2
j_call: TRBJ1-2
clone_size: .
d_call: .